These T cell receptor beta chains were read from a single sample in a study of blood T cell repertoires in COVID-19. Sequencing was performed with immunoSEQ multiplex PCR; in TCRdb, only in-frame clones are kept and a portion is missing. The sample records hundreds of thousands of clones, roughly nine tenths being singletons. The source material was peripheral blood. These TCRs come from a woman aged 30 to 39 with COVID-19, enrolled during active disease. Both conserved end residues are part of each CDR3. D genes are given only for firm matches. Only part of the rows carry a size: once, few, many, or a class if the clone is expanded.

clone_size: .
cdr3_length: 13
v_call: TRBV9
j_call: TRBJ1-4
d_call: .
cdr3_nt: TGTGCCAGCAGCGTAAATCCAGATGAAAAACTGTTTTTT
cdr3_aa: CASSVNPDEKLFF

clone_size: .
cdr3_length: 16
v_call: TRBV2
j_call: TRBJ1-2
d_call: TRBD1
cdr3_nt: TGTGCCAGCAGTCGCGAATCCGGGACAGGGTACTATGGCTACACCTTC
cdr3_aa: CASSRESGTGYYGYTF

clone_size: .
cdr3_length: 15
v_call: TRBV6-5
j_call: TRBJ2-2
d_call: .
cdr3_nt: TGTGCCAGCAGTTCGGGACATTCGAACACCGGGGAGCTGTTTTTT
cdr3_aa: CASSSGHSNTGELFF

clone_size: .
cdr3_length: 15
v_call: TRBV5-5
j_call: TRBJ1-2
d_call: TRBD1
cdr3_nt: TGTGCCAGCAGCCTCCTGGGGACAGCTCTCTATGGCTACACCTTC
cdr3_aa: CASSLLGTALYGYTF

clone_size: .
cdr3_length: 15
v_call: TRBV5-1
j_call: TRBJ2-5
d_call: .
cdr3_nt: TGCGCCAGCAGCTTGAACGGGGGGCGGGAAGAGACCCAGTACTTC
cdr3_aa: CASSLNGGREETQYF

clone_size: .
cdr3_length: 13
v_call: TRBV7-6
j_call: TRBJ2-5
d_call: .
cdr3_nt: TGTGCCAGCACGCGGTCGTTCCAAGAGACCCAGTACTTC
cdr3_aa: CASTRSFQETQYF

clone_size: .
cdr3_length: 16
v_call: TRBV5-4
j_call: TRBJ2-4
d_call: TRBD2
cdr3_nt: TGTGCCAGCAGCTTGGGCCCAGCGGGGGGGCAAAACATTCAGTACTTC
cdr3_aa: CASSLGPAGGQNIQYF

clone_size: .
cdr3_length: 16
v_call: TRBV3-1/TRBV3-2
j_call: TRBJ2-5
d_call: TRBD2
cdr3_nt: TGTGCCAGCAGCCCGATGATGCGGGGGGGCCCGGAGACCCAGTACTTC
cdr3_aa: CASSPMMRGGPETQYF

clone_size: .
cdr3_length: 14
v_call: TRBV14
j_call: TRBJ2-1
d_call: .
cdr3_nt: TGTGCCAGCAGTCAAAAAAGCGGGTACAATGAGCAGTTCTTC
cdr3_aa: CASSQKSGYNEQFF

clone_size: .
cdr3_length: 13
v_call: TRBV11-2
j_call: TRBJ2-2
d_call: TRBD1
cdr3_nt: TGTGCCAGCAGGCAGGGGGCGGTCGGGGAGCTGTTTTTT
cdr3_aa: CASRQGAVGELFF

clone_size: .
cdr3_length: 14
v_call: TRBV2
j_call: TRBJ1-5
d_call: .
cdr3_nt: TGTGCCAGCAGTGAAACAGGACTAAATCAGCCCCAGCATTTT
cdr3_aa: CASSETGLNQPQHF

clone_size: .
cdr3_length: 16
v_call: TRBV5-4
j_call: TRBJ2-1
d_call: TRBD1
cdr3_nt: TGTGCCAGCAGCTTGCTGTTACAGGGGAACTACAATGAGCAGTTCTTC
cdr3_aa: CASSLLLQGNYNEQFF

clone_size: .
cdr3_length: 16
v_call: TRBV11-3
j_call: TRBJ1-1
d_call: TRBD1
cdr3_nt: TGTGCCAGCAGCTTAGGAGGGGGCAGGTGGAACACTGAAGCTTTCTTT
cdr3_aa: CASSLGGGRWNTEAFF

clone_size: .
cdr3_length: 16
v_call: TRBV7-9
j_call: TRBJ1-4
d_call: .
cdr3_nt: TGTGCCAGCAGCCCACGGGGGGTCAAGGGTAATGAAAAACTGTTTTTT
cdr3_aa: CASSPRGVKGNEKLFF

clone_size: .
cdr3_length: 14
v_call: TRBV9
j_call: TRBJ1-1
d_call: .
cdr3_nt: TGTGCCAGCAGCGTCCGGGGGGAAAACACTGAAGCTTTCTTT
cdr3_aa: CASSVRGENTEAFF

clone_size: few
cdr3_length: 16
v_call: TRBV7-2
j_call: TRBJ1-1
d_call: TRBD1
cdr3_nt: TGTGCCAGCAGCTTGATATTTATCCCAGGGGGCACTGAAGCTTTCTTT
cdr3_aa: CASSLIFIPGGTEAFF

clone_size: .
cdr3_length: 12
v_call: TRBV7-9
j_call: TRBJ1-1
d_call: TRBD1
cdr3_nt: TGTGCCAGCAGCGGGGACAGTACTGAAGCTTTCTTT
cdr3_aa: CASSGDSTEAFF

clone_size: once
cdr3_length: 13
v_call: TRBV12-3/TRBV12-4
j_call: TRBJ1-2
d_call: .
cdr3_nt: TGTGCCAGCAGTTTCGGGATCAACTATGGCTACACCTTC
cdr3_aa: CASSFGINYGYTF

clone_size: .
cdr3_length: 14
v_call: TRBV28
j_call: TRBJ1-4
d_call: .
cdr3_nt: TGTGCCAGCAGTGAGGGCAGTAATAATGAAAAACTGTTTTTT
cdr3_aa: CASSEGSNNEKLFF

clone_size: once
cdr3_length: 13
v_call: TRBV6-6
j_call: TRBJ1-2
d_call: .
cdr3_nt: TGTGCCAGCAGTTACTCGACAGTCTATGGCTACACCTTC
cdr3_aa: CASSYSTVYGYTF

clone_size: .
cdr3_length: 15
v_call: TRBV19
j_call: TRBJ2-5
d_call: TRBD1
cdr3_nt: TGTGCCAGTACCCCAGGGGACAGGGAACAAGAGACCCAGTACTTC
cdr3_aa: CASTPGDREQETQYF

clone_size: .
cdr3_length: 11
v_call: TRBV2
j_call: TRBJ1-1
d_call: .
cdr3_nt: TGTGCCAGCAGTAGGGGCACTGAAGCTTTCTTT
cdr3_aa: CASSRGTEAFF

clone_size: .
cdr3_length: 12
v_call: TRBV2
j_call: TRBJ2-7
d_call: .
cdr3_nt: TGTGCCAGCAGTGGTCAGGGTCTCGAGCAGTACTTC
cdr3_aa: CASSGQGLEQYF

clone_size: .
cdr3_length: 15
v_call: TRBV5-1
j_call: TRBJ2-7
d_call: TRBD1
cdr3_nt: TGCGCCAGCAGCTTATTGGGACAGGGGGCTTACGAGCAGTACTTC
cdr3_aa: CASSLLGQGAYEQYF

clone_size: .
cdr3_length: 14
v_call: TRBV18
j_call: TRBJ1-5
d_call: .
cdr3_nt: TGTGCCAGCTCACCAGGGGCTGGGAATCAGCCCCAGCATTTT
cdr3_aa: CASSPGAGNQPQHF

clone_size: .
cdr3_length: 14
v_call: TRBV21-1
j_call: TRBJ2-7
d_call: .
cdr3_nt: TGTGCCAGCAGCAAGGGACAGTACTCCTACGAGCAGTACTTC
cdr3_aa: CASSKGQYSYEQYF